The 20 T cell receptor beta chains below all came from one sample that was sequenced in a study of blood T cells in healthy people across ages. A sample-barcoded 5' primer and a J-beta primer mix were used in a second PCR of roughly 7 to 11 cycles. TCRdb fed the 5' RACE reads into MiXCR, producing one record per CDR3 protein. The repertoire consists of about 1.4 million distinct CDR3 sequences, with around 59% occurring once and the leading ten covering 6.5% to 8.5%. Sequencing was carried out using blood. These receptors were collected from a man in his late teens or twenties in good health.

The chain is built from TRBV6-4 and TRBJ2-2, with D unclear. V lost 3 bases to trimming and J lost 4 bases, with 6 bases between them. Germline CDR1 reads MRHNA; CDR2 reads SNTAGT. There are 13 residues in the CDR3. The CDR3 coding sequence is TGTGCCAGCAGTGAACCAGGCACCGGGGAGCTGTTTTTT. Its protein product is CASSEPGTGELFF.

The rearrangement uses TRBV25-1 and TRBJ2-7; 13 bases are shared with TRBD2. The junction had 10 bases not matched to a gene; V was cut back by 0 bases and J by 2 bases. This CDR3 has 19 amino acids. CDR1 and CDR2 from the germline V gene are MGHDK and SYGVNS. The CDR3, as DNA: TGTGCCAGCAGTGAATATAGATTCTCACTAGCGGGAGGGACCTACGAGCAGTACTTC. Amino acids: CASSEYRFSLAGGTYEQYF.

This clonotype was detected a few times. The chain combines TRBV12-3 or TRBV12-4 with TRBJ2-1, with D hard to call. CDR3 length: 15 residues. Trimming cost V 3 bases and J 2 bases, with 11 bases left between them. CDR3 nucleotides: TGTGCCAGCAGTTTGAGAGGTCTAGCCTACAATGAGCAGTTCTTC. Residues: CASSLRGLAYNEQFF.

J is TRBJ2-7 and V is TRBV11-2; D is undetermined. This CDR3 has 14 residues. Germline V gene lookup returns CDR1 SGHAT and CDR2 FQNNGV. The ends were cut back, 0 bases at V and 0 bases at J, with 6 bases in the middle. DNA of the CDR3: TGTGCCAGCAGCTTAGAGTACGGCTCCTACGAGCAGTACTTC. Its protein is CASSLEYGSYEQYF.

The chain has TRBV4-1 and TRBJ2-3; tentative D call: TRBD1 (5 bases). V lost 0 bases to trimming and J lost 4 bases, with 8 bases between them. The CDR3 length is 14 residues. Germline-derived CDR1 and CDR2 are MGHRA and YSYEKL. This chain's CDR3 is CASSQDETADTQYF. CDR3 bases: TGCGCCAGCAGCCAAGACGAGACAGCAGATACGCAGTATTTT.

This clonotype was seen a single time. This chain uses TRBV21-1 with TRBJ1-2. TRBV21-1 has pseudogene status. The CDR3 length is 14 residues. Here the CDR3 DNA reads TGTGCCAGCAGCAAACCGGCGGAAGAAGACGGCTACACCTTC. Residues: CASSKPAEEDGYTF.

This chain connects TRBV13 to TRBJ2-1; 11 nucleotides agree with TRBD2. Unmatched junction bases numbered 9, after V lost 3 bases and J lost 5 bases. CDR3 length: 17 amino acids. Per germline, CDR1 PRHDT and CDR2 FYEKMQ (reference sequence). The CDR3 bases are TGTGCCAGCAGCTTGGAGTCTCTAGCGGGAGGCAACAATGAGCAGTTCTTC. This translates into CASSLESLAGGNNEQFF.

The V and J genes are TRBV20-1 and TRBJ2-1, with TRBD2 as a possible D gene (5 bases). The J call may be wrong; the DNA end is better matched by TRBJ2-7. The CDR3 is made up of 15 amino acids. Germline values: CDR1 DFQATT, CDR2 SNEGSKA (reference sequence). The CDR3 DNA reads as TGCAGTGCTAGAGATTTGGGGAGTCCCTACAATGAGCAGTACTTC. Its translation is CSARDLGSPYNEQYF.

The DNA of the CDR3 is TGCAGTGCCGAGGGGCGCGGGGGCTACGAGCAGTACTTC. Translated: CSAEGRGGYEQYF. This chain connects TRBV20-1 to TRBJ2-7, with TRBD2 matching 7 bases. CDR1 and CDR2 (germline): DFQATT, SNEGSKA (reference sequence). With V trimmed by 6 bases and J by 3 bases, 8 bases remained unmatched. The CDR3 length is 13 residues.

This chain links TRBV29-1 with TRBJ2-7, with 7 nucleotides matching TRBD1. The CDR3 has 15 residues. With 4 bases clipped from V and 2 bases from J, the junction kept 11 bases outside the gene matches. Germline V gene lookup returns CDR1 SQVTM and CDR2 ANQGSEA. CDR3 nucleotides: TGCAGCGTTGCTACGGGACAGCCTGGGCCCTACGAGCAGTACTTC. Its translation is CSVATGQPGPYEQYF.

This clonotype was detected only once. The genes are TRBV2 and TRBJ2-1, with TRBD1 identical over 8 bases. The CDR3 is 15 amino acids. Looked up from germline, CDR1 is SNHLY and CDR2 is FYNNEI. After removal of 1 base from V and 6 bases from J, the junction contained 5 bases not matched to a gene. CDR3 amino acids: CASSEVGQGPNEQFF. Written as DNA, the CDR3 is TGTGCCAGCAGTGAAGTAGGACAGGGCCCCAATGAGCAGTTCTTC.

The chain combines TRBV7-2 with TRBJ2-1, with 7 bases that match TRBD1. Germline-derived CDR1 and CDR2 are SGHTA and FQGNSA. CDR3 length equals 12 residues. V shed 5 bases, J shed 10 bases, and the junction held 5 bases outside the gene matches. The CDR3 is CASSVRQGEQFF. The CDR3 region has the DNA TGTGCCAGCAGCGTTAGACAGGGAGAGCAGTTCTTC.

The chain carries TRBV29-1 and TRBJ2-5; D unclear. Germline CDR1 SQVTM, CDR2 ANQGSEA. Trimming cost V 5 bases and J 11 bases, with 21 bases left between them. CDR3 length: 13 residues. The CDR3 region is CSVPPDLKNEQYF. The CDR3 DNA follows: TGCAGCGTTCCACCTGACTTGAAAAATGAGCAGTACTTC.

This clonotype was seen a few times. The rearrangement joins TRBV7-2 to TRBJ2-3; 7 bases fit TRBD2. This CDR3 has 14 residues. Per germline, CDR1 SGHTA and CDR2 FQGNSA. V trimming: 5 bases; J trimming: 0 bases; junction bases outside the gene matches: 2. The CDR3: CASSEAGSTDTQYF. DNA of the CDR3: TGTGCCAGCAGCGAAGCGGGAAGCACAGATACGCAGTATTTT. Using reference TRBV7-2 and TRBJ2-3 for the parts outside the CDR3, the full variable domain is GAGVSQSPSNKVTEKGKDVELRCDPISGHTALYWYRQSLGQGLEFLIYFQGNSAPDKSGLPSDRFSAERTGGSVSTLTIQRTQQEDSAVYLCASSEAGSTDTQYFGPGTRLTVL.

The chain is built from TRBV7-9 and TRBJ2-7; tentative D call: TRBD2 (6 bases). The V end was cut by 7 bases, the J end by 0 bases, with 13 bases between. This CDR3 region has 14 residues. Germline CDR1 reads SEHNR; CDR2 reads FQNEAQ (reference sequence). CDR3: CASTGGTVSYEQYF. The DNA of the CDR3 is TGTGCCAGCACTGGGGGGACTGTCTCCTACGAGCAGTACTTC.

This clonotype was counted only a few times. This chain uses TRBV5-4 with TRBJ1-2; 7 bases are a match to TRBD1. The V segment lost 2 bases and the J segment 1 base; nucleotides outside the gene matches: 8. The CDR3 is 16 amino acids. The V gene's germline CDR1 is SGHNT and CDR2 YYREEE (reference sequence). The CDR3 region has the DNA TGTGCCAGCAGCTTCGGGACAGCTCGAATTAACTATGGCTACACCTTC. Its translation: CASSFGTARINYGYTF. The entire variable domain, with the rest obtained from reference TRBV5-4 and TRBJ1-2, is as follows: ETGVTQSPTHLIKTRGQQVTLRCSSQSGHNTVSWYQQALGQGPQFIFQYYREEENGRGNFPPRFSGLQFPNYSSELNVNALELDDSALYLCASSFGTARINYGYTFGSGTRLTVV.

This clonotype appeared once. This sequence joins TRBV7-6 and TRBJ1-6; 10 bases are a match to TRBD1. From germline, CDR1 is SGHVS and CDR2 FNYEAQ. This CDR3 contains 15 residues. J gave up 8 bases and V 2 bases, and 3 bases lay outside the gene matches. The DNA of the CDR3 is TGTGCCAGCAGCTTAAAGGGGACAGGGGATTCACCCCTCCACTTT. It is translated as CASSLKGTGDSPLHF.

This clonotype occurred a few times. The rearrangement joins TRBV6-5 to TRBJ1-2; 7 positions agree with TRBD1. V lost 6 bases, J lost 0 bases, and 1 base stayed unmatched. Per germline, CDR1 MNHEY and CDR2 SVGAGI. CDR3 length equals 13 residues. This CDR3 is CASSDRANYGYTF. In DNA, the CDR3 is TGTGCCAGCAGCGACAGGGCTAACTATGGCTACACCTTC.

This clonotype was seen a handful of times. The rearrangement links TRBV12-3 or TRBV12-4 to TRBJ2-1; no definite D call. Trimming took off 3 bases at V and 4 bases at J, with 10 bases between the two ends. The CDR3 extends over 14 amino acids. CDR3 loop: CASSFTPTYNEQFF. The CDR3 nucleotides read TGTGCCAGCAGTTTTACCCCAACGTACAATGAGCAGTTCTTC.

The chain uses TRBV29-1 and TRBJ1-2; 7 bases line up with TRBD1. The CDR3 is 14 amino acids. Germline values: CDR1 SQVTM, CDR2 ANQGSEA. The V and J ends lost 2 bases and 4 bases, in that order; junction bases with no gene match: 7. The CDR3, as DNA: TGCAGCGTTGAACCCCAGGGACAGCGCTATGGCTACACCTTC. It yields the protein CSVEPQGQRYGYTF.